The rows below give T cell receptor beta chains drawn from one sample of a study of blood T cells in healthy people across ages. TCRdb analysed the 5' RACE reads with MiXCR anew, one entry per CDR3 protein. The sample contains 1.4 million to 1.5 million distinct CDR3 sequences, approximately 40% of which appear only once. The sequencing sample was made of blood. The receptors derive from a woman aged 18-29 years in good health. CDR3s leave out the opening cysteine and the closing phenylalanine or tryptophan. Each record gives: J gene, V gene, CDR3 protein.

- TRBV7-9 ASSHRPGSSYNEQY
TRBJ2-1 TRBV28 ASSEGKVDEQF
TRBJ2-7 TRBV4-2 ASSPRGDPLSTQY
TRBJ1-1 TRBV6-5 ASSTYTGFTEAF
TRBJ2-7 TRBV9 ASSVGNSRHYEQY
TRBJ2-3 TRBV7-9 ATSTLVAGTDTQY
TRBJ2-7 TRBV10-2 ATGSSSYEQY
TRBJ2-1 TRBV6-5 ASSWQREGYNEQF
TRBJ2-3 TRBV9 ASSVPLTSGSTDTQY
TRBJ2-3 TRBV4-1 ASSQDPASGSTDTQY
TRBJ1-5 TRBV20-1 SARDLGYNQPQH
TRBJ2-3 TRBV4-1 ASSQGASGSFSTDTQY
TRBJ1-4 TRBV20-1 SAPRKKTALGEKLF
TRBJ2-1 TRBV7-9 ASSLASGGFISYNEQF
TRBJ2-2 TRBV12-3/TRBV12-4 ASSPKAGAATGELF
TRBJ1-5 TRBV12-3/TRBV12-4 ASRRTGGSGQPQH
TRBJ2-1 TRBV28 ASKGTEGYNEQF
TRBJ1-6 TRBV5-1 ASSLGVRDRTNSPLH
TRBJ2-3 TRBV25-1 ASSEYLGAGTDTQY
TRBJ2-3 TRBV9 ASSTTSQGGDTQY
TRBJ2-3 TRBV7-2 ASTHTGTDTQY
TRBJ2-3 TRBV20-1 SASSRRSTDTQY
TRBJ2-3 TRBV29-1 SVGTDTQY
TRBJ2-1 TRBV2 ASRWLADNEQF
- TRBV4-1 ASSQSAILSISGGEKETQY
TRBJ2-7 TRBV12-3/TRBV12-4 ASSFEAGPNYEQY
TRBJ2-1 TRBV6-6 ASSYGTSGRGGNEQF
TRBJ2-4 TRBV2 ASRGWGNIQY
TRBJ2-1 TRBV9 ASSVRAVADGLERNEQF
TRBJ2-1 TRBV7-3 ASSLSQYYNEQF